The sample holds one count of the clone carrying this T cell receptor (beta chain). Its specificity is unknown. These data come from a study of OX40 agonist ivuxolimab in advanced cancers. Study-level background: With ivuxolimab, an agonistic anti-OX40 (CD134) antibody, patients were treated. Study findings and constraints: CD8+ T cells averaged more expanded clones than CD4+. Low normalized T-cell clonal expansion also characterized some of the nonresponders.

Unmatched junction bases numbered 6, after V lost 4 bases and J lost 2 bases. The CDR3 is made up of 15 amino acids. The germline gives CDR1 SGHRS, CDR2 YFSETQ. Repertoires were generated with immunoSEQ multiplex PCR, while TCRdb's copy carries only in-frame clones and drops some. The sample yields some 76,000 clones, around four fifths seen once. The receptor was derived from an adult with an advanced solid tumor such as melanoma, head and neck, liver or kidney cancer. The sequencing here drew on CD4+ or CD8+ T cells sorted from blood, taken in a trial of the OX40 agonist ivuxolimab. The rearrangement uses TRBV5-1 and TRBJ2-7, with TRBD2 identical over 10 bases. CDR3 sequence: CASSAGLAETYEQYF. The CDR3 nucleotides read TGCGCCAGCAGCGCAGGACTAGCGGAGACCTACGAGCAGTACTTC.